Shown below are 32 T cell receptor beta chains from a single sample sequenced in a study of T cells in Graves' hyperthyroidism and ophthalmopathy. The CDR3 regions of TCR beta were amplified from RNA transcripts. During a first-round RT-PCR of the TCR CDR3, the HTBI primer set was used. A single record per CDR3 protein comes from TCRdb applying MiXCR to the multiplex PCR reads. Of roughly 380,000 distinct CDR3 sequences listed, approximately 15% are singletons. The source material was blood. These receptors originate from a woman aged 18-29 years with Graves' hyperthyroidism.

The genes are TRBV5-1 and TRBJ1-3; 11 bases agree with TRBD1. The CDR3 extends over 14 amino acids. Unmatched junction bases numbered 5, after V lost 4 bases and J lost 8 bases. The germline gives CDR1 SGHRS, CDR2 YFSETQ. The CDR3 reads CASSAPGQGDTIYF. The CDR3, as DNA: TGCGCCAGCAGCGCCCCGGGACAGGGGGACACCATATATTTT.

The chain joins TRBV6-2 or TRBV6-3 to TRBJ2-1; 14 bases align to TRBD2. CDR1 is MNHEY and CDR2 is SVGEGT in the germline V gene. J gave up 8 bases and V 5 bases, and 8 bases lay outside the gene matches. The CDR3 loop spans 16 amino acids. CDR3 amino acids: CASSTGTSGSKYEQFF. CDR3 coding DNA: TGTGCCAGCAGTACCGGGACTAGCGGGAGTAAGTATGAGCAGTTCTTC.

This chain uses TRBV30 with TRBJ2-2, with TRBD1 matching over 9 bases. CDR3 length: 14 amino acids. Trimming took 8 bases from V and 3 from J; bases not matched to a gene: 7. CDR1 GTSNPN and CDR2 SVGIG come from the germline V gene (reference sequence). The CDR3 sequence: CARPGQGHTGELFF. DNA for the CDR3: TGTGCCAGACCGGGACAGGGACACACCGGGGAGCTGTTTTTT. The full variable domain, completed using reference TRBV30 and TRBJ2-2, is SQTIHQWPATLVQPVGSPLSLECTVEGTSNPNLYWYRQAAGRGLQLLFYSVGIGQISSEVPQNLSASRPQDRQFILSSKKLLLSDSGFYLCARPGQGHTGELFFGEGSRLTVL.

This clonotype was seen more than once but under ten times. The chain has TRBV6-1 and TRBJ2-3, with D uncertain. Trimming left V 6 bases short and J 6 bases short, with 13 bases between. Germline values: CDR1 MNHNS, CDR2 SASEGT. The CDR3 runs to 13 residues. CDR3 loop: CASRKSSTDTQYF. The CDR3 nucleotides are TGTGCCAGCAGAAAGAGTAGTACGGATACGCAGTATTTT.

This clonotype came up many times. The rearrangement joins TRBV28 to TRBJ2-3; TRBD1 matches 9 bases. CDR1 MDHEN and CDR2 SYDVKM come from the germline V gene. The junction had 6 bases not matched to a gene; V was cut back by 5 bases and J by 0 bases. This CDR3 has 16 residues. The CDR3 DNA sequence: TGTGCCAGCAGTGCGACAGGGGGGGTTAGCACAGATACGCAGTATTTT. It codes for CASSATGGVSTDTQYF.

This clonotype showed up many times. The chain combines TRBV3-1 with TRBJ2-2, with 8 nucleotides matching TRBD1. The CDR3 consists of 16 residues. Germline-derived CDR1 and CDR2 are LGHDT and YNNKEL (reference sequence). Trimming at V came to 4 bases and at J to 3 bases, leaving 7 bases not matched to a gene. CDR3 protein: CASSPKDRGHTGELFF. CDR3 coding DNA: TGTGCCAGCAGCCCAAAAGACAGGGGTCACACCGGGGAGCTGTTTTTT.

This clonotype was detected many times. J is TRBJ2-1 and V is TRBV28; TRBD1 or TRBD2 may be the D gene (5 bases each). The length of the CDR3 is 17 residues. Per germline, CDR1 MDHEN and CDR2 SYDVKM. Trimming pared 4 bases from V and 4 bases from J, leaving 20 bases between. The CDR3 sequence is CASSSYPGPKEYNEQFF. The CDR3 nucleotides read TGTGCCAGCAGTTCCTACCCGGGACCAAAAGAATACAATGAGCAGTTCTTC. The full variable domain, in which reference TRBV28 and TRBJ2-1 provide the parts outside the CDR3, is DVKVTQSSRYLVKRTGEKVFLECVQDMDHENMFWYRQDPGLGLRLIYFSYDVKMKEKGDIPEGYSVSREKKERFSLILESASTNQTSMYLCASSSYPGPKEYNEQFFGPGTRLTVL.

Many counts were recorded for this clonotype. The chain joins TRBV18 to TRBJ2-5, with no clear D. The CDR3 loop spans 14 amino acids. Germline V gives CDR1 KGHSH, CDR2 LQKENI. V was trimmed by 0 bases and J by 4 bases, leaving 9 bases between them. CDR3 sequence reads: CASSPPTTRETQYF. The CDR3 DNA sequence: TGTGCCAGCTCACCACCGACCACACGAGAGACCCAGTACTTC.

The rearrangement uses TRBV5-1 and TRBJ1-5; D is uncertain. V was shortened by 0 bases and J by 0 bases, with 10 bases between the two germline ends. Germline CDR1 reads SGHRS; CDR2 reads YFSETQ. CDR3 length: 16 amino acids. CDR3 coding DNA: TGCGCCAGCAGCTTGGGGGCGCGGAATAGCAATCAGCCCCAGCATTTT. It is translated as CASSLGARNSNQPQHF. The complete variable domain, with remaining parts taken from reference TRBV5-1 and TRBJ1-5, reads KAGVTQTPRYLIKTRGQQVTLSCSPISGHRSVSWYQQTPGQGLQFLFEYFSETQRNKGNFPGRFSGRQFSNSRSEMNVSTLELGDSALYLCASSLGARNSNQPQHFGDGTRLSIL.

V is TRBV20-1 and J is TRBJ2-4, with 7 bases fitting TRBD2. J lost 1 base, V lost 2 bases, and 5 bases had no gene match. Germline CDR1 reads DFQATT; CDR2 reads SNEGSKA (reference sequence). The CDR3 totals 15 residues. The CDR3 is CSARYREGAKNIQYF. The DNA for the CDR3 is TGCAGTGCTAGATATAGGGAGGGGGCCAAAAACATTCAGTACTTC.

This clonotype was seen ten or more times. The rearrangement joins TRBV20-1 to TRBJ1-1, with D unresolved. V shed 4 bases and J shed 2 bases, with 11 bases lying between them. The germline gives CDR1 DFQATT, CDR2 SNEGSKA (reference sequence). The CDR3 is made up of 13 amino acids. The CDR3 nucleotides are TGCAGTGCTATCCCGACCACTAACACTGAAGCTTTCTTT. Translating gives CSAIPTTNTEAFF.

This clonotype was observed at least ten times. This sequence joins TRBV2 and TRBJ1-5; the D gene is possibly TRBD1 (6 bases). Germline CDR1 reads SNHLY; CDR2 reads FYNNEI. CDR3 length equals 16 residues. V was pared by 6 bases and J by 3 bases, with 18 bases between. The CDR3: CASRGPGQSYNQPQHF. For the CDR3, the DNA is TGTGCCAGCAGGGGCCCGGGACAAAGTTACAATCAGCCCCAGCATTTT.

This rearrangement joins TRBV25-1 to TRBJ1-1; possible D gene TRBD1, 6 bases. V was cut by 4 bases and J by 7 bases, with 13 bases left in between. CDR1 is MGHDK, CDR2 SYGVNS, per germline. This CDR3 spans 13 amino acids. Written as DNA, the CDR3 is TGTGCCAGCAGTGGTACAGGGTGGGGTGAAGCTTTCTTT. This gives the protein CASSGTGWGEAFF.

This clonotype occurred many times. The rearrangement links TRBV27 to TRBJ1-5; unclear D gene. Trimming cost V 4 bases and J 7 bases, with 14 bases left between them. CDR1 MNHEY and CDR2 SMNVEV come from the germline V gene (reference sequence). CDR3 size: 14 residues. CDR3 in DNA: TGTGCCAGCAGTTCTTCCTTGTCCAGGCAGCCCCAGCATTTT. Amino acid sequence: CASSSSLSRQPQHF.

The chain has TRBV9 and TRBJ2-1; D is uncertain. CDR1 SGDLS and CDR2 YYNGEE come from the germline V gene. The CDR3 totals 14 residues. V gave up 7 bases and J gave up 1 base, with 12 bases separating them. The CDR3 sequence is CASGDSRSYNEQFF. The CDR3, as DNA: TGTGCCAGCGGTGATAGCAGATCCTACAATGAGCAGTTCTTC.

The chain is built from TRBV20-1 and TRBJ2-5; TRBD2 is a possible D gene (6 bases). V was shortened by 0 bases and J by 3 bases, with 11 bases between the two germline ends. In germline, CDR1 is DFQATT, CDR2 SNEGSKA (reference sequence). The CDR3 runs 14 residues. CDR3 bases: TGCAGTGCTAGAGATCTTTGGGAGGAAGAGACCCAGTACTTC. This encodes CSARDLWEEETQYF.

This clonotype was counted many times. V usage is TRBV11-2 and J usage is TRBJ2-3; 7 bases align to TRBD1. This CDR3 is 15 amino acids long. The J segment lost 4 bases and the V segment lost 1 base, leaving 5 bases of the junction unmatched. Looked up from germline, CDR1 is SGHAT and CDR2 is FQNNGV. For the CDR3, the DNA is TGTGCCAGCAGCTTAGGGGACAGATTGGCAGATACGCAGTATTTT. Protein product: CASSLGDRLADTQYF.

This clonotype was seen only a few times. The V call is TRBV29-1, the J call TRBJ2-2; the D gene is possibly TRBD1 (6 bases). This CDR3 has 16 residues. Germline assignment: CDR1 SQVTM and CDR2 ANQGSEA. Trimming pared 1 base from V and 0 bases from J, leaving 12 bases between. The CDR3 DNA reads as TGCAGCGTTGAAGTTATAGGGGGTACGAACACCGGGGAGCTGTTTTTT. Translation gives CSVEVIGGTNTGELFF.

The chain carries TRBV6-4 and TRBJ2-5; TRBD2 matches 7 bases. The CDR3 is 15 residues long. J gave up 2 bases and V 3 bases, and 6 bases lay outside the gene matches. Germline lookup yields CDR1 MRHNA and CDR2 SNTAGT. The CDR3 spells CASSEVAGSQETQYF. CDR3 in DNA: TGTGCCAGCAGTGAAGTAGCGGGCTCTCAAGAGACCCAGTACTTC.

The V gene is TRBV9, the J gene TRBJ2-7, with 8 bases identical to TRBD2. Germline V gene sequence: CDR1 SGDLS, CDR2 YYNGEE. The V gene end was trimmed by 6 bases and the J gene end by 3 bases; junction bases not matched to a gene: 11. The CDR3 loop spans 15 amino acids. CDR3 residues: CASTPDPAGDYEQYF. DNA of the CDR3: TGTGCCAGCACCCCAGACCCAGCGGGAGACTACGAGCAGTACTTC.

This clonotype turned up a few times. V gene TRBV27 combines with J gene TRBJ1-2, with 9 bases matching TRBD1. J lost 8 bases, V lost 5 bases, and 12 bases had no gene match. The CDR3 extends over 15 amino acids. CDR1 is MNHEY and CDR2 is SMNVEV in the germline V gene (reference sequence). For the CDR3, the DNA is TGTGCCAGCAGTCCGTGGGACAGGGTGAGCGGGGGCTACACCTTC. Encoded protein: CASSPWDRVSGGYTF.

The chain carries TRBV29-1 and TRBJ2-1; 7 positions agree with TRBD2. Germline lookup yields CDR1 SQVTM and CDR2 ANQGSEA. The CDR3 contains 11 residues. V lost 8 bases to trimming and J lost 8 bases; unmatched junction nucleotides: 6. Here the CDR3 reads CSLGLEYEQFF. The CDR3 DNA reads as TGCAGCCTTGGACTAGAGTATGAGCAGTTCTTC.

This chain joins TRBV4-1 and TRBJ1-4; D is possibly TRBD1 (5 bases). CDR3 length: 15 residues. V lost 4 bases and J lost 5, with 14 bases in between. In germline, CDR1 is MGHRA, CDR2 YSYEKL. CDR3 sequence: CASSRDGPPNEKLFF. The CDR3 bases are TGCGCCAGCAGCCGGGACGGACCCCCAAATGAAAAACTGTTTTTT.

This clonotype has ten or more counts. The chain is built from TRBV27 and TRBJ1-2; D is possibly TRBD1 (5 bases). Per germline, CDR1 MNHEY and CDR2 SMNVEV (reference sequence). The CDR3 extends over 15 amino acids. With 0 bases removed from V and 0 bases from J, the gap between germline ends came to 8 bases. The CDR3 sequence is CASSLSSGSNYGYTF. CDR3 nucleotide sequence: TGTGCCAGCAGTTTATCGTCAGGGTCTAACTATGGCTACACCTTC.

The genes are TRBV6-5 and TRBJ2-1; no clear D. Germline loops: CDR1 MNHEY, CDR2 SVGAGI. The V and J ends lost 2 bases and 2 bases respectively, with 7 bases between them. This CDR3 comprises 14 residues. The CDR3 sequence is CASSYVNPYNEQFF. CDR3 in DNA: TGTGCCAGCAGTTACGTCAACCCCTACAATGAGCAGTTCTTC.

In this sample, this clonotype turned up many times. This chain joins TRBV20-1 and TRBJ1-4; 8 nucleotides match TRBD1. This CDR3 contains 14 residues. With V trimmed by 3 bases and J by 9 bases, 9 bases remained unmatched. Germline V gene sequence: CDR1 DFQATT, CDR2 SNEGSKA (reference sequence). The CDR3 region is CSASPGTGFKKLFF. In DNA form, the CDR3 reads TGCAGTGCTAGTCCTGGGACAGGCTTTAAAAAACTGTTTTTT.

This clonotype came up many times. V usage is TRBV28 and J usage is TRBJ2-7, with TRBD2 as a possible D gene (6 bases). CDR3 length: 16 amino acids. Trimming removed 4 bases from V and 3 bases from J, with 19 bases in between. Looked up from germline, CDR1 is MDHEN and CDR2 is SYDVKM. Here the CDR3 reads CASSSTSAGRIYEQYF. The CDR3, as DNA: TGTGCCAGCAGTTCCACTTCGGCGGGACGGATCTACGAGCAGTACTTC.

This clonotype was picked up a small number of times. This chain connects TRBV9 to TRBJ2-7; tentatively, D is TRBD1 (6 bases). The V gene's germline CDR1 is SGDLS and CDR2 YYNGEE. The CDR3 has 14 residues. Deletions cut 3 bases from V and 2 bases from J, with 12 bases between. CDR3 sequence (DNA): TGTGCCAGCAGCGGGAGCAGGGGAGCCTACGAGCAGTACTTC. Translated, it gives CASSGSRGAYEQYF. The full variable domain, its missing parts supplied by reference TRBV9 and TRBJ2-7, is DSGVTQTPKHLITATGQRVTLRCSPRSGDLSVYWYQQSLDQGLQFLIQYYNGEERAKGNILERFSAQQFPDLHSELNLSSLELGDSALYFCASSGSRGAYEQYFGPGTRLTVT.

This clonotype came up many times. This chain connects TRBV30 to TRBJ1-5; 8 nucleotides match TRBD1. Germline V gene sequence: CDR1 GTSNPN, CDR2 SVGIG (reference sequence). V lost 5 bases and J lost 9; bases outside the gene matches: 15. The CDR3 length is 15 residues. As DNA, the CDR3 is TGTGCCTGGGCGTCGAAGACAGGGGCGATCGGGCCCCAGCATTTT. This sequence encodes CAWASKTGAIGPQHF.

This clonotype appeared many times. The chain combines TRBV11-2 with TRBJ2-7; D not certain. V lost 1 base, J lost 5 bases, and 6 bases lay in between. The germline CDR1 and CDR2 sequences are SGHAT and FQNNGV. The CDR3 loop spans 12 amino acids. CDR3 in DNA: TGTGCCAGCAGCTTAGGCGAACACGAGCAGTACTTC. This sequence encodes CASSLGEHEQYF.

The chain couples TRBV6-1 to TRBJ1-5; tentative D call: TRBD1 (5 bases). V was clipped by 2 bases and J by 0 bases, with 8 bases between them. The CDR3 totals 15 residues. The V gene's germline CDR1 is MNHNS and CDR2 SASEGT. Here the CDR3 reads CASSEIRGSNQPQHF. DNA for the CDR3: TGTGCCAGCAGTGAAATAAGGGGTAGCAATCAGCCCCAGCATTTT.

This clonotype has a count of ten or more. V is TRBV3-1 and J is TRBJ2-5; D possibly corresponds to TRBD2 (5 bases). CDR1 LGHDT and CDR2 YNNKEL come from the germline V gene (reference sequence). V was trimmed by 1 base and J by 1 base, leaving 13 bases between them. The CDR3 covers 16 residues. The CDR3 here is CASSQGFGTSQETQYF. CDR3 in DNA: TGTGCCAGCAGCCAAGGTTTCGGTACTAGCCAAGAGACCCAGTACTTC.